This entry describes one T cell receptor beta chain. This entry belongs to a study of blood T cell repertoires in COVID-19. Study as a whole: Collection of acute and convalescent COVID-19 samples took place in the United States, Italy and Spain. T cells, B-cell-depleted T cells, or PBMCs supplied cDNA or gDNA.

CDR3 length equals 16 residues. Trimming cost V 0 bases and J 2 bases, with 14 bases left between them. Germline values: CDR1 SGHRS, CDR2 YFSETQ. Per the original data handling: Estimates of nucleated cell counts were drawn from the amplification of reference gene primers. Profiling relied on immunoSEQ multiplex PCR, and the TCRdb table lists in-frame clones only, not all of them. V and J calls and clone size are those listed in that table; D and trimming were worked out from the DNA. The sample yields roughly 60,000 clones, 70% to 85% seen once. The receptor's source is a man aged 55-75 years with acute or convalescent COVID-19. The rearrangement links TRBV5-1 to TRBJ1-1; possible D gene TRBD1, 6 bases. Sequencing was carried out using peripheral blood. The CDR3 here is CASSLDWGHGNTEAFF. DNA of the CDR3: TGCGCCAGCAGCTTGGACTGGGGGCATGGTAACACTGAAGCTTTCTTT.